This T cell receptor (beta chain) was identified in a study of cytomegalovirus exposure and HLA in healthy donors. About the study: Of roughly 360 genotyped donors, more than 75% grouped in the Caucasian-associated ancestry cluster.

This CDR3 spans 15 amino acids. Per germline, CDR1 GTSNPN and CDR2 SVGIG (reference sequence). V was pared by 6 bases and J by 4 bases, with 20 bases between. Primers: 60 Vbeta forward and 13 Jbeta reverse. Measured with immunoSEQ multiplex PCR; TCRdb has only the in-frame clones, and not every one. The sample yields roughly 120,000 clones, around 82% seen once. The chain links TRBV30 to TRBJ2-3; D is perhaps TRBD2 (7 bases). This receptor was taken from a man in his forties or fifties in good health and CMV-seronegative. Source material: PBMCs. The CDR3: CACSPTGGQADTQYF. The DNA for the CDR3 is TGTGCCTGTTCCCCAACGGGGGGCCAGGCAGATACGCAGTATTTT.